The next 11 T cell receptor beta chains were all read from a single sample in a study of blood T cell repertoires in COVID-19. Libraries were prepared by immunoSEQ multiplex PCR; TCRdb keeps only in-frame clonotypes and omits some of them. Found here are around 160,000 clones, 88% of them singletons; the top ten hold about 2.3%. Sequencing was done on a sample of peripheral blood. The source is a human donor in a cohort sampled during active COVID-19.

The V gene is TRBV5-1, the J gene TRBJ2-1; TRBD1 might be the D (6 bases). Trimming took off 3 bases at V and 6 bases at J, with 19 bases between the two ends. Germline lookup yields CDR1 SGHRS and CDR2 YFSETQ. This CDR3 contains 16 residues. The CDR3 loop reads CASSSQGTNYGNEQFF. The DNA for the CDR3 is TGCGCCAGCAGCTCTCAGGGGACCAACTATGGCAATGAGCAGTTCTTC.

This clone was seen a few times. The rearrangement uses TRBV18 and TRBJ2-7; 7 bases fit TRBD2. The CDR3 has 14 residues. Germline V gene data show CDR1 as KGHSH and CDR2 as LQKENI. The V and J ends lost 2 bases and 5 bases, in that order; junction bases with no gene match: 6. CDR3 bases: TGTGCCAGCTCACCAGGTTCTGGGAGGGACGAGCAGTACTTC. This sequence encodes CASSPGSGRDEQYF.

The V gene is TRBV2, the J gene TRBJ2-3, with 7 bases matching TRBD1. V was pared by 2 bases and J by 2 bases, with 7 bases of the junction left unmatched. CDR1 and CDR2 from the germline V gene are SNHLY and FYNNEI. The CDR3 runs 16 residues. The chain's CDR3 is CASSEIGQANTDTQYF. The CDR3 DNA reads TGTGCCAGCAGTGAAATCGGACAGGCGAACACAGATACGCAGTATTTT.

This sequence joins TRBV4-2 and TRBJ2-7; 9 bases map to TRBD2. The CDR3 sequence is 15 residues long. CDR1 LGHNA and CDR2 YNFKEQ come from the germline V gene. J was trimmed by 3 bases and V by 2 bases; bases with no gene match: 5. The chain's CDR3 is CASSQTGLANYEQYF. CDR3 coding DNA: TGTGCCAGCAGCCAAACGGGACTAGCAAACTACGAGCAGTACTTC.

This chain connects TRBV7-2 to TRBJ1-5, with a weak D call TRBD1 (6 bases). There are 13 residues in the CDR3. CDR1 is SGHTA and CDR2 is FQGNSA in the germline V gene. Trimming left V 5 bases short and J 7 bases short, with 12 bases between. CDR3 in amino acids: CASSPTGLQPQHF. In DNA, the CDR3 is TGTGCCAGCAGCCCGACAGGCCTCCAGCCCCAGCATTTT.

The chain combines TRBV6-5 with TRBJ2-3; TRBD1 agrees at 7 bases. Looked up from germline, CDR1 is MNHEY and CDR2 is SVGAGI. J was trimmed by 3 bases and V by 2 bases; bases with no gene match: 5. This CDR3 is built from 15 residues. The CDR3: CASSYQGVRTDTQYF. The CDR3 nucleotides are TGTGCCAGCAGTTACCAGGGGGTGAGGACAGATACGCAGTATTTT.

CDR3 in amino acids: CASSDTSGRGGYTDTQYF. The CDR3, as DNA: TGTGCCAGCAGCGATACTAGCGGGAGGGGGGGCTACACAGATACGCAGTATTTT. This rearrangement joins TRBV28 to TRBJ2-3; TRBD2 matches at 13 bases. The CDR3 covers 18 residues. Germline lookup yields CDR1 MDHEN and CDR2 SYDVKM. V shed 6 bases and J 2 bases; nucleotides not matched to a gene: 11.

The chain couples TRBV19 to TRBJ1-2, with no clear D. Trimming left V 10 bases short and J 4 bases short, with 16 bases between. Germline V gene lookup returns CDR1 LNHDA and CDR2 SQIVND (reference sequence). This CDR3 is 13 amino acids long. As DNA, the CDR3 is TGTGCCACTAGAGTACCTGGCGGCTATGGCTACACCTTC. Protein sequence: CATRVPGGYGYTF.

The chain couples TRBV9 to TRBJ2-3, with TRBD2 matching over 11 bases. CDR1 is SGDLS, CDR2 YYNGEE, per germline. This CDR3 has 20 residues. The V gene end was trimmed by 0 bases and the J gene end by 2 bases; junction bases not matched to a gene: 14. CDR3 nucleotides: TGTGCCAGCAGCGTAGATCCCCTAGCGGGGGGCATTGGAACCACAGATACGCAGTATTTT. Translation gives CASSVDPLAGGIGTTDTQYF.

CDR3 nucleotides: TGCGCCAGCAGCTTGGGCCCAGGGGGTGATGAAAAACTGTTTTTT. This encodes CASSLGPGGDEKLFF. The chain is built from TRBV5-1 and TRBJ1-4, with TRBD1 matching over 7 bases. Germline lookup yields CDR1 SGHRS and CDR2 YFSETQ. The CDR3 runs 15 residues. After removal of 0 bases from V and 6 bases from J, the junction contained 5 bases not matched to a gene.

This rearrangement joins TRBV9 to TRBJ1-5; 9 bases map to TRBD1. CDR1 and CDR2 (germline): SGDLS, YYNGEE. This CDR3 is 15 amino acids long. Unmatched junction bases numbered 6, after V lost 4 bases and J lost 4 bases. The CDR3: CASSPGQGGNQPQHF. In DNA, the CDR3 is TGTGCCAGCAGCCCGGGACAGGGAGGGAATCAGCCCCAGCATTTT.